Below, 25 T cell receptor beta chains from the same sample are listed, as sequenced in a study of response to subunit inactivated influenza vaccine (dated 2018 in TCRdb). Library method: RT-PCR. Sequencing relied on an Illumina HiSeq 2500. Using fastp at Q25 and MiXCR, TCRdb reprocessed the public reads and kept productive beta chains. Each record represents a unique CDR3 protein, reported with the most common genes and DNA among its rows. The sample yields hundreds of thousands of distinct CDR3 sequences; about a fifth were counted once. The ten top clones hold roughly 11% of the sample. The starting material was PBMCs from blood, obtained roughly 5 days after vaccination. The receptor set was obtained from a man between 45 and 60 years old who received an inactivated influenza vaccine. Donor details come from another sample of the same person, matched by shared clones.

V usage is TRBV7-6 and J usage is TRBJ2-7; no definite D call. The CDR3 extends over 16 amino acids. The ends were cut back, 5 bases at V and 5 bases at J, with 22 bases in the middle. The germline V gene encodes CDR1 SGHVS and CDR2 FNYEAQ. The CDR3 protein is CASSQRGFPATNEQYF. CDR3 nucleotide sequence: TGTGCCAGCAGCCAGAGAGGTTTCCCGGCTACCAACGAGCAGTACTTC. Filled out from reference TRBV7-6 and TRBJ2-7, the complete variable domain reads GAGVSQSPRYKVTKRGQDVALRCDPISGHVSLYWYRQALGQGPEFLTYFNYEAQQDKSGLPNDRFSAERPEGSISTLTIQRTEQRDSAMYRCASSQRGFPATNEQYFGPGTRLTVT.

CDR3 loop: CASSPRDRVRNTEAFF. The CDR3 region has the DNA TGTGCCAGCAGTCCCCGGGACAGGGTAAGAAACACTGAAGCTTTCTTT. The chain employs TRBV12-3 or TRBV12-4 and TRBJ1-1; 9 bases are shared with TRBD1. There are 16 residues in the CDR3. J lost 2 bases, V lost 5 bases, and 9 bases had no gene match.

This clonotype has just a few counts. The rearrangement uses TRBV6-1 and TRBJ2-2, with D tentatively TRBD2 (5 bases). Germline CDR1 reads MNHNS; CDR2 reads SASEGT. The CDR3 contains 19 residues. Trimming removed 6 bases at V and 0 bases at J, with 23 bases between. CDR3 DNA: TGTGCCAGCAGCACCGCCTGGTTGAGACTATCGACGAACACCGGGGAGCTGTTTTTT. Translating gives CASSTAWLRLSTNTGELFF.

This clonotype was seen at least ten times. The J gene is TRBJ2-1, the V gene TRBV4-2; weak D call: TRBD2 (6 bases). The CDR3 loop spans 15 amino acids. The germline CDR1 and CDR2 sequences are LGHNA and YNFKEQ. The germline V and J ends were trimmed by 0 bases and 15 bases, with 21 bases remaining between them. The CDR3: CASSQDRVASVPSFF. CDR3 DNA sequence: TGTGCCAGCAGCCAAGACCGAGTTGCTAGCGTACCTTCGTTCTTC.

V gene TRBV7-9 combines with J gene TRBJ1-2; 7 positions match TRBD1. V lost 5 bases and J lost 3; bases outside the gene matches: 9. Germline CDR1 SEHNR, CDR2 FQNEAQ (reference sequence). The CDR3 has 15 amino acids. The CDR3 here is CASSPKGQRDYGYTF. The CDR3 nucleotides are TGTGCCAGCAGCCCTAAGGGACAGCGAGACTATGGCTACACCTTC.

The table lists this clonotype with many counts. This sequence joins TRBV6-1 and TRBJ1-1, with TRBD1 matching over 7 bases. Per the germline V gene, CDR1 is MNHNS and CDR2 is SASEGT. V gave up 7 bases and J gave up 4 bases; unmatched junction bases: 9. The CDR3 is made up of 14 amino acids. The CDR3 loop is CASTKTGRGTEAFF. CDR3 in DNA: TGTGCCAGCACCAAGACAGGGCGGGGCACTGAAGCTTTCTTT.

This chain joins TRBV2 and TRBJ1-6; D not resolved. With 10 bases removed from V and 10 bases from J, the gap between germline ends came to 17 bases. This CDR3 contains 13 residues. Germline CDR1 is SNHLY and CDR2 is FYNNEI. In nucleotides, the CDR3 is TGTGCCACCATCCGGGCCTCGGGCTCACCCCTCCACTTT. Protein: CATIRASGSPLHF.

This clonotype was seen more than once but under ten times. The J gene is TRBJ1-6, the V gene TRBV7-2, with 7 bases lining up with TRBD1. The CDR3 is made up of 15 amino acids. The germline gives CDR1 SGHTA, CDR2 FQGNSA. V dropped 1 base and J dropped 7; count of bases not matched to a gene: 4. The CDR3 DNA is TGTGCCAGCAGCTTAGAACAGGGGAGGAATTCACCCCTCCACTTT. Translated: CASSLEQGRNSPLHF. The whole variable domain, remainder taken from reference TRBV7-2 and TRBJ1-6, is GAGVSQSPSNKVTEKGKDVELRCDPISGHTALYWYRQSLGQGLEFLIYFQGNSAPDKSGLPSDRFSAERTGGSVSTLTIQRTQQEDSAVYLCASSLEQGRNSPLHFGNGTRLTVT.

This clonotype was recorded many times. The chain recombines TRBV12-3 or TRBV12-4 with TRBJ2-1; 9 bases fit TRBD2. V shed 5 bases, J shed 4 bases, and the junction held 6 bases outside the gene matches. The CDR3 consists of 15 residues. CDR3 nucleotide sequence: TGTGCCAGCAGTCAAGCGGGAGGCGGGTACAATGAGCAGTTCTTC. This encodes CASSQAGGGYNEQFF.

This clonotype was counted only a few times. The rearrangement joins TRBV9 to TRBJ2-7, with a possible D match to TRBD2 (6 bases). Trimming removed 0 bases at V and 6 bases at J, with 16 bases between. CDR3 size: 15 residues. CDR1 is SGDLS and CDR2 is YYNGEE in the germline V gene. CDR3 in DNA: TGTGCCAGCAGCGTAGACCCTAGGCTAGCGCTCGAGCAGTACTTC. It is translated as CASSVDPRLALEQYF.

The CDR3 loop is CASSQESRADTQYF. CDR3 coding DNA: TGTGCCAGCAGCCAAGAAAGCCGGGCTGATACGCAGTATTTT. This chain links TRBV4-2 with TRBJ2-3; D not resolved. Trimming cost V 0 bases and J 6 bases, with 10 bases left between them. The CDR3 runs 14 residues. From germline, CDR1 is LGHNA and CDR2 YNFKEQ.

This clonotype was recorded at least ten times. This chain links TRBV20-1 with TRBJ2-5, with a tentative D call TRBD2 (6 bases). This CDR3 has 15 amino acids. Germline V CDR1 and CDR2: DFQATT, SNEGSKA (reference sequence). The V gene lost 0 bases and the J gene lost 2 bases, with 13 bases spanning the gap. The CDR3 DNA is TGCAGTGCTAGAGACCCCCCTAGCGTACAAGAGACCCAGTACTTC. This encodes CSARDPPSVQETQYF.

This clonotype was counted ten times or more. J is TRBJ2-5 and V is TRBV5-1; tentative D call: TRBD1 (5 bases). The V gene's germline CDR1 is SGHRS and CDR2 YFSETQ. V lost 4 bases to trimming and J lost 5 bases, with 24 bases between them. CDR3 length equals 17 residues. The CDR3 DNA reads TGCGCCAGCAGCCTCCCTATTTCGACAGAAGGCGTGGAGACCCAGTACTTC. Amino acids: CASSLPISTEGVETQYF.

This clonotype has a handful of counts. This rearrangement joins TRBV27 to TRBJ2-1; the D gene is possibly TRBD1 (5 bases). CDR3 length: 16 amino acids. The V gene's germline CDR1 is MNHEY and CDR2 SMNVEV (reference sequence). The germline V and J ends were trimmed by 7 bases and 8 bases, with 24 bases remaining between them. The CDR3 sequence: CASTRGGAPQWDEQFF. CDR3 nucleotides: TGTGCCAGCACTAGGGGCGGAGCCCCTCAATGGGATGAGCAGTTCTTC.

This clonotype was counted a few times. V gene TRBV6-2 or TRBV6-3 combines with J gene TRBJ1-4; D is unresolved. CDR3 size: 14 residues. Between the trimmed V and J ends, which lost 2 bases and 8 bases, there was a span of 12 bases. Per germline, CDR1 MNHEY and CDR2 SVGEGT. The CDR3 nucleotides are TGTGCCAGCAGTTACGCGGGGAGAATCGAAAAACTGTTTTTT. It codes for CASSYAGRIEKLFF.

V is TRBV20-1 and J is TRBJ2-1; TRBD2 matches 9 bases. V lost 3 bases, J lost 4 bases, and 4 bases stayed unmatched. The CDR3 has 14 amino acids. Germline V CDR1 and CDR2: DFQATT, SNEGSKA (reference sequence). The CDR3 coding sequence is TGCAGTGCTAGCGGCGGGAGGGTTTACAATGAGCAGTTCTTC. Its translation is CSASGGRVYNEQFF.

This clonotype was seen a single time. The chain couples TRBV6-2 or TRBV6-3 to TRBJ2-2; no reliable D call. The germline gives CDR1 MNHEY, CDR2 SVGEGT. The V and J ends lost 2 bases and 4 bases respectively, with 11 bases between them. This CDR3 has 15 amino acids. The chain's CDR3 is CASSYGQVSTGELFF. CDR3 DNA: TGTGCCAGCAGTTACGGGCAGGTTAGCACCGGGGAGCTGTTTTTT.

This clonotype was picked up many times. The chain has TRBV29-1 and TRBJ2-7, with a tentative D call TRBD1 (6 bases). CDR3 length: 12 residues. V lost 4 bases and J lost 4, with 11 bases in between. CDR1 and CDR2 from the germline V gene are SQVTM and ANQGSEA. CDR3 DNA sequence: TGCAGCGTTGTACAGGGTATTTACGAGCAGTACTTC. Translation: CSVVQGIYEQYF.

V usage is TRBV12-3 or TRBV12-4 and J usage is TRBJ2-7; 7 positions agree with TRBD1. The CDR3 runs to 16 residues. J lost 6 bases, V lost 3 bases, and 14 bases had no gene match. This chain's CDR3 is CASSFRRDSVCCEQYF. For the CDR3, the DNA is TGTGCCAGCAGTTTCCGCCGGGACAGTGTTTGTTGCGAGCAGTACTTC.

A few counts support this clonotype. The genes are TRBV3-1 and TRBJ2-7, with TRBD2 matching over 7 bases. V lost 3 bases and J lost 2; bases outside the gene matches: 13. The CDR3 sequence is 17 residues long. CDR1 is LGHDT and CDR2 is YNNKEL in the germline V gene (reference sequence). The CDR3 protein is CASSQGGTTRGPYEQYF. The CDR3 DNA is TGTGCCAGCAGCCAGGGGGGGACTACCCGGGGCCCCTACGAGCAGTACTTC.

The chain employs TRBV12-3 or TRBV12-4 and TRBJ1-1, with 10 bases aligning to TRBD1. The CDR3 is made up of 16 amino acids. J gave up 5 bases and V 5 bases, and 11 bases lay outside the gene matches. The CDR3 coding sequence is TGTGCCAGCAGTCAGGGACAGGGGACTCGGGCTACTGAAGCTTTCTTT. Encoded protein: CASSQGQGTRATEAFF.

This clonotype was seen only a few times. The chain recombines TRBV12-3 or TRBV12-4 with TRBJ2-7; 7 nucleotides align to TRBD2. CDR3 size: 14 residues. J was trimmed by 4 bases and V by 6 bases; bases with no gene match: 9. In nucleotides, the CDR3 is TGTGCCAGCAGCAGAAGCGGGGAAGTTTACGAGCAGTACTTC. Translation: CASSRSGEVYEQYF.

The chain links TRBV7-6 to TRBJ2-3, with 9 positions matching TRBD1. This CDR3 region has 18 residues. Losses at the gene ends were 1 base for V and 3 bases for J; bases not matched to a gene: 11. Germline loops: CDR1 SGHVS, CDR2 FNYEAQ. CDR3 sequence reads: CASSLVPMDRGRTDTQYF. The CDR3 DNA reads TGTGCCAGCAGCTTAGTTCCAATGGACAGGGGTCGGACAGATACGCAGTATTTT.

This clonotype showed up just a few times. The chain uses TRBV20-1 and TRBJ2-1; D might be TRBD1 or TRBD2, each matching 5 bases. Germline lookup yields CDR1 DFQATT and CDR2 SNEGSKA (reference sequence). This CDR3 comprises 15 residues. V lost 0 bases to trimming and J lost 9 bases, with 18 bases between them. CDR3 region: CSARDPGTPGGEQFF. The CDR3 nucleotides read TGCAGTGCTAGAGACCCCGGGACCCCCGGAGGTGAGCAGTTCTTC.

This chain links TRBV20-1 with TRBJ2-7; 13 nucleotides line up with TRBD2. After removal of 4 bases from V and 6 bases from J, the junction contained 6 bases not matched to a gene. The CDR3 totals 14 residues. Germline lookup yields CDR1 DFQATT and CDR2 SNEGSKA (reference sequence). The CDR3 region is CSATGLAGEAEQYF. Here the CDR3 DNA reads TGCAGTGCTACTGGACTAGCGGGAGAGGCCGAGCAGTACTTC.